The rows below give T cell receptor beta chains drawn from one sample of a study of identifying expanded T cells in peripheral blood. Clones were read by immunoSEQ multiplex PCR, and TCRdb kept only the in-frame ones, dropping some. The sample comprises about 86,000 clones, approximately 86% of which are singletons, and approximately 5.2% rests with the top ten. Source material: blood. All receptors come from a person aged 18-70 years in good health. Each CDR3 is given with its conserved first and last residue. D genes are given only for firm matches. Rows may omit the clone size; those that give it use once, few, many or a size class.

D: -
size: -
V: TRBV6-1
J: TRBJ2-1
DNA: TGTGCCAGCAGTGAAGGCCAAGGGGTTGCCATCCCTTACAATGAGCAGTTCTTC
CDR3: CASSEGQGVAIPYNEQFF

D: TRBD1
size: -
V: TRBV15
J: TRBJ1-4
DNA: TGTGCCACCAGCAGGAGCCAGGGACAGGGGAATGAAAAACTGTTTTTT
CDR3: CATSRSQGQGNEKLFF

D: TRBD1
size: -
V: TRBV6-6
J: TRBJ1-1
DNA: TGTGCCACACAGGACAGGGACACTGAAGCTTTCTTT
CDR3: CATQDRDTEAFF

D: -
size: -
V: TRBV15
J: TRBJ1-6
DNA: TGTGCCACCAGCAGAGTAAGCTCCTATAATTCACCCCTCCACTTT
CDR3: CATSRVSSYNSPLHF

D: -
size: -
V: TRBV19
J: TRBJ2-2
DNA: TGTGCCAGTCGCGCGGGACAAGTTACGAACACCGGGGAGCTGTTTTTT
CDR3: CASRAGQVTNTGELFF

D: -
size: -
V: TRBV29-1
J: TRBJ1-5
DNA: TGCAGCGTTGGTTTTGGAGGGGGGAGCAATCAGCCCCAGCATTTT
CDR3: CSVGFGGGSNQPQHF

D: -
size: -
V: TRBV6-1
J: TRBJ1-2
DNA: TGTGCCAGCAGGCCCCCGGGGGGCGCAGGCTATGGCTACACCTTC
CDR3: CASRPPGGAGYGYTF

D: -
size: -
V: TRBV30
J: TRBJ2-3
DNA: TGTGCCTGGAGTGTACGTATCTTATCAAGGAGCACAGATACGCAGTATTTT
CDR3: CAWSVRILSRSTDTQYF

D: TRBD1
size: -
V: TRBV7-9
J: TRBJ1-1
DNA: TGTGCCAGCAGCTGGGGGACAGGGGGCCTGAACACTGAAGCTTTCTTT
CDR3: CASSWGTGGLNTEAFF

D: -
size: -
V: TRBV7-9
J: TRBJ1-2
DNA: TGTGCCAGCAGCTTGAACCAGGGAGGCTACACCTTC
CDR3: CASSLNQGGYTF

D: TRBD2
size: -
V: TRBV6-5
J: TRBJ2-3
DNA: TGTGCCAGCAGGAGGACTAGCGGGGGAACAGATACGCAGTATTTT
CDR3: CASRRTSGGTDTQYF

D: TRBD1
size: -
V: TRBV18
J: TRBJ2-5
DNA: TGTGCCAGCTCACCAAACGCAGGGGGACAAGAGACCCAGTACTTC
CDR3: CASSPNAGGQETQYF

D: TRBD2
size: -
V: TRBV9
J: TRBJ2-2
DNA: TGTGCCAGCAGCCCCGGACTAGCGGGAGCAACCGGGGAGCTGTTTTTT
CDR3: CASSPGLAGATGELFF

D: -
size: -
V: TRBV10-3
J: TRBJ2-1
DNA: TGTGCCACGCGGGCTACCGGGACTGGCTCCTACAATGAGCAGTTCTTC
CDR3: CATRATGTGSYNEQFF

D: -
size: -
V: TRBV14
J: TRBJ1-4
DNA: TGTGCCAGCAGCCAGTCGGGCCCCCGGGGAAAACTGTTTTTT
CDR3: CASSQSGPRGKLFF

D: TRBD1
size: once
V: TRBV18
J: TRBJ2-2
DNA: TGTGCCAGCTCACCTTCCCAAGGGGGACAGGGGGACTCCGGGGAGCTGTTTTTT
CDR3: CASSPSQGGQGDSGELFF

D: -
size: -
V: TRBV18
J: TRBJ1-1
DNA: TGTGCCAGCTCACCTAGCTCAGCCGGGGACACTGAAGCTTTCTTT
CDR3: CASSPSSAGDTEAFF

D: TRBD2
size: -
V: TRBV4-2
J: TRBJ2-7
DNA: TGTGCCAGCAGCCTTGAGGCGGCCGACGGGGGGATTTACGAGCAGTACTTC
CDR3: CASSLEAADGGIYEQYF

D: TRBD2
size: -
V: TRBV4-3
J: TRBJ2-2
DNA: TGCGCCAGCAGCCAAGAGGCTAGCGGGAACACCGGGGAGCTGTTTTTT
CDR3: CASSQEASGNTGELFF

D: -
size: -
V: TRBV30
J: TRBJ1-3
DNA: TGTGCCTGGAGTGCCCGATCGACTGCATCTGGAAACACCATATATTTT
CDR3: CAWSARSTASGNTIYF

D: -
size: once
V: TRBV4-1
J: TRBJ2-3
DNA: TGCGCCAGCAGCCAGTATCAGAGCACAGATACGCAGTATTTT
CDR3: CASSQYQSTDTQYF

D: -
size: -
V: TRBV10-3
J: TRBJ1-3
DNA: TGTGCCATCGGCGACTCTGGAAACACCATATATTTT
CDR3: CAIGDSGNTIYF

D: -
size: -
V: TRBV6-5
J: TRBJ1-1
DNA: TGTGCCAGCAGTTACTCTACAGGGTGGGAGAACACTGAAGCTTTCTTT
CDR3: CASSYSTGWENTEAFF

D: TRBD2
size: -
V: TRBV7-3
J: TRBJ2-1
DNA: TGTGCCAGCAGCTTCGCCATCTCGACTAGCAACAATGAGCAGTTCTTC
CDR3: CASSFAISTSNNEQFF

D: -
size: -
V: TRBV18
J: TRBJ2-7
DNA: TGTGCCAGCTCACCACCGAGCGGAAGCTCCTACGAGCAGTACTTC
CDR3: CASSPPSGSSYEQYF

D: TRBD2
size: -
V: TRBV4-1
J: TRBJ2-1
DNA: TGCGCCAGCAGCCAAGATTCTAGCGGGGGGCGCGAGCAGTTCTTC
CDR3: CASSQDSSGGREQFF

D: -
size: -
V: TRBV19
J: TRBJ1-5
DNA: TGTGCCAGTAGTATCTCCTTGGACAGCTATAGCAATCAGCCCCAGCATTTT
CDR3: CASSISLDSYSNQPQHF

D: -
size: -
V: TRBV5-1
J: TRBJ2-3
DNA: TGCGCCAGCAGCTTGGGAGGGGTTTCTGGCACAGATACGCAGTATTTT
CDR3: CASSLGGVSGTDTQYF

D: -
size: -
V: TRBV30
J: TRBJ2-7
DNA: TGTGCCTGGAGTCGGGGGTTCGACGAGCAGTACTTC
CDR3: CAWSRGFDEQYF

D: TRBD1
size: -
V: TRBV19
J: TRBJ1-2
DNA: TGTGCCAGTAGTGATGGACAGGGTGTCTATGGCTACACCTTC
CDR3: CASSDGQGVYGYTF

D: -
size: -
V: TRBV4-3
J: TRBJ2-7
DNA: TGCGCCAGCAGCCAAGTCACGAGCGACTACGAGCAGTACTTC
CDR3: CASSQVTSDYEQYF

D: TRBD1
size: -
V: TRBV18
J: TRBJ2-5
DNA: TGTGCCAGCTCGACCAAACGCCGGGACAGGGGGCAAGAGACCCAGTACTTC
CDR3: CASSTKRRDRGQETQYF

D: TRBD2
size: -
V: TRBV12-5
J: TRBJ2-5
DNA: TGTGCTAGTGGTTTGTCGAGCGGGGGGGCGGAGACCCAGTACTTC
CDR3: CASGLSSGGAETQYF

D: -
size: once
V: TRBV10-3
J: TRBJ1-1
DNA: TGTGCCATCACCCGACAGGAGGCGAGCACTGAAGCTTTCTTT
CDR3: CAITRQEASTEAFF

D: -
size: -
V: TRBV7-3
J: TRBJ2-1
DNA: TGTGCCAGCAGCTTAACGTTAATTGGTGGAGGCGGGCATGAGCAGTTCTTC
CDR3: CASSLTLIGGGGHEQFF

D: TRBD2
size: once
V: TRBV7-3
J: TRBJ2-3
DNA: TGTGCCAGCAGCCCGCGGGGGGGTGATACAGATACGCAGTATTTT
CDR3: CASSPRGGDTDTQYF

D: TRBD2
size: -
V: TRBV27
J: TRBJ2-7
DNA: TGTGCCAGCAGTCGTAGGGGAGCGGGGTACGAGCAGTACTTC
CDR3: CASSRRGAGYEQYF

D: -
size: few
V: TRBV7-2
J: TRBJ1-2
DNA: TGTGCCAGCAGCCCCGGTGGTGGTGGTGGCTACACCTTC
CDR3: CASSPGGGGGYTF

D: TRBD1
size: -
V: TRBV5-6
J: TRBJ2-4
DNA: TGTGCCAGCAGCTCGGGGACAGGTGAAAACATTCAGTACTTC
CDR3: CASSSGTGENIQYF

D: TRBD2
size: -
V: TRBV27
J: TRBJ2-5
DNA: TGTGCCAGCAGTCCCCGGCGACTAGCGGGTCTTATCCAAGAGACCCAGTACTTC
CDR3: CASSPRRLAGLIQETQYF

D: -
size: -
V: TRBV28
J: TRBJ1-2
DNA: TGTGTGGTAGAAACCAACTATGGCTACACCTTC
CDR3: CVVETNYGYTF

D: -
size: -
V: TRBV5-6
J: TRBJ2-1
DNA: TGTGCCAGCAGCTCCGGACCTAAGCAGTTCTTC
CDR3: CASSSGPKQFF

D: TRBD2
size: -
V: TRBV18
J: TRBJ2-1
DNA: TGTGCCAGCTCGCCCCAACTAGCGGGAGAAGAGGGTGAGCAGTTCTTC
CDR3: CASSPQLAGEEGEQFF

D: -
size: -
V: TRBV7-3
J: TRBJ1-1
DNA: TGTGCCAGCAGCTCACAAAGCACCACGGTTGAAGCTTTCTTT
CDR3: CASSSQSTTVEAFF

D: -
size: -
V: TRBV7-2
J: TRBJ2-1
DNA: TGTGCCAGCAGCCGGGGACTTCGGGAGAGTGAGCAGTTCTTC
CDR3: CASSRGLRESEQFF

D: TRBD2
size: -
V: TRBV9
J: TRBJ2-1
DNA: TGTGCCAGCAGCGTAGCAGGCCTAGCGGCCTACAATGAGCAGTTCTTC
CDR3: CASSVAGLAAYNEQFF

D: -
size: -
V: TRBV2
J: TRBJ2-7
DNA: TGTGCCAGCAGTACTACGAGCACATATCCCTACGAGCAGTACTTC
CDR3: CASSTTSTYPYEQYF

D: -
size: -
V: TRBV6-4
J: TRBJ1-1
DNA: TGTGCCAGCATTGAACAAGAGGAGACTGAAGCTTTCTTT
CDR3: CASIEQEETEAFF

D: -
size: -
V: TRBV5-4
J: TRBJ2-7
DNA: TGTGCCAGCAGCCTTCAGGGACGGAACCTATACGAGCAGTACTTC
CDR3: CASSLQGRNLYEQYF